Below, 10 T cell receptor beta chains from the same sample are listed, as sequenced in a study of cytomegalovirus exposure and HLA in healthy donors. Profiling relied on immunoSEQ multiplex PCR, and the TCRdb table lists in-frame clones only, not all of them. The sample carries about 260,000 clones, less than 95% recorded once. Sample: PBMCs. These receptor sequences come from a woman between 25 and 40 years old in good health and CMV-seronegative.

With regard to this clone: A read error may explain this, as a much larger clone is one base away. Within the sample, other DNA sequences also encode this same CDR3. This chain links TRBV27 with TRBJ2-7; TRBD2 matches 9 bases. The CDR3 length is 14 residues. Germline CDR1 reads MNHEY; CDR2 reads SMNVEV (reference sequence). J gave up 0 bases and V 6 bases, and 3 bases lay outside the gene matches. The CDR3 region has the DNA TGTGCCAGCAGCCCGGGACTAGCCTCCTACGAGCAGTACTTC. This encodes CASSPGLASYEQYF.

The V gene is TRBV27, the J gene TRBJ2-7, with TRBD2 identical over 9 bases. This CDR3 has 14 residues. Germline CDR1 is MNHEY and CDR2 is SMNVEV (reference sequence). Losses at the gene ends were 4 bases for V and 3 bases for J; bases not matched to a gene: 4. DNA for the CDR3: TGTGCCAGCAGTTCGGGACTAGCTAACTACGAGCAGTACTTC. This sequence encodes CASSSGLANYEQYF.

CDR3 loop: CASSPRQVGGYTF. In DNA form, the CDR3 reads TGTGCCAGCAGCCCGAGACAGGTTGGAGGCTACACCTTC. The chain joins TRBV7-8 to TRBJ1-2; tentative D call: TRBD1 (6 bases). The CDR3 sequence is 13 residues long. Germline-derived CDR1 and CDR2 are SGHVS and FQNEAQ. V was pared by 5 bases and J by 8 bases, with 15 bases between.

V gene TRBV7-2 combines with J gene TRBJ2-1; a possible D gene is TRBD2 (5 bases). Germline-derived CDR1 and CDR2 are SGHTA and FQGNSA. The CDR3 runs to 13 residues. V was shortened by 5 bases and J by 10 bases, with 15 bases between the two germline ends. CDR3 sequence reads: CASSQKIAREQFF. The CDR3 coding sequence is TGTGCCAGCAGCCAAAAAATAGCGCGCGAGCAGTTCTTC.

This chain connects TRBV6-5 to TRBJ2-7; a weak D match, TRBD2 (5 bases). Germline-derived CDR1 and CDR2 are MNHEY and SVGAGI. There are 15 residues in the CDR3. Trimming cost V 6 bases and J 7 bases, with 22 bases left between them. CDR3 sequence: CASRNAGKQYWEQYF. The CDR3 DNA follows: TGTGCCAGCAGGAACGCGGGTAAACAATACTGGGAGCAGTACTTC.

The chain uses TRBV27 and TRBJ2-1, with no clear D. Germline CDR1 is MNHEY and CDR2 is SMNVEV (reference sequence). The V and J ends lost 4 bases and 5 bases respectively, with 6 bases between them. The CDR3 totals 12 residues. The CDR3 region is CASSSFNNEQFF. The CDR3 DNA follows: TGTGCCAGCAGTTCTTTCAACAATGAGCAGTTCTTC.

The chain is built from TRBV7-8 and TRBJ1-2, with 10 bases that match TRBD1. The CDR3 runs to 17 residues. Trimming removed 0 bases from V and 9 bases from J; junction bases left unmatched: 13. Germline CDR1 reads SGHVS; CDR2 reads FQNEAQ. This CDR3 reads CASSLAPSDRGRLSYTF. Here the CDR3 DNA reads TGTGCCAGCAGCTTAGCCCCGAGTGACAGGGGGCGATTGAGCTACACCTTC.

The chain links TRBV4-2 to TRBJ2-7; weak D call: TRBD2 (7 bases). CDR1 LGHNA and CDR2 YNFKEQ come from the germline V gene. V lost 0 bases and J lost 7, with 16 bases in between. The CDR3 totals 15 residues. The CDR3 DNA is TGTGCCAGCAGCCAAGAGAATCGGGGAGGGGGGGAGCAGTACTTC. Amino acids: CASSQENRGGGEQYF.

This clone appeared a single time. V gene TRBV28 combines with J gene TRBJ2-7, with 7 bases identical to TRBD1. The CDR3 runs 14 residues. Trimming removed 5 bases from V and 3 bases from J; junction bases left unmatched: 7. CDR1 MDHEN and CDR2 SYDVKM come from the germline V gene. The CDR3 nucleotides read TGTGCCAGCAGTCCGGGACAGCGCTTCTACGAGCAGTACTTC. Translating gives CASSPGQRFYEQYF.

This chain links TRBV6-4 with TRBJ2-3; 8 nucleotides match TRBD2. The CDR3 runs 15 residues. V was clipped by 7 bases and J by 4 bases; unmatched bases: 10. Germline lookup yields CDR1 MRHNA and CDR2 SNTAGT. The chain's CDR3 is CASKSGAGDSDTQYF. The CDR3 DNA sequence: TGTGCCAGCAAATCAGGAGCGGGAGACTCAGATACGCAGTATTTT.